The 22 T cell receptor beta chains below all came from one sample that was sequenced in a study of shared clonotypes between healthy human individuals. TCRdb keeps only in-frame clones here, not all; method: immunoSEQ multiplex PCR. The table records about 2.4 million clones, over 85% of them present only once. The sample comprised naive CD4+ T cells sorted from blood. Stated subset: CD45RA+ positively selected. The receptors derive from a man aged 18 to 35 in good health.

The gene calls are TRBV19 and TRBJ1-1; D might be TRBD1 (5 bases). The CDR3 runs to 15 residues. From germline, CDR1 is LNHDA and CDR2 SQIVND (reference sequence). With 7 bases removed from V and 0 bases from J, the gap between germline ends came to 15 bases. The CDR3 DNA follows: TGTGCCAGTAAGCTATGGGACTCCATGAACACTGAAGCTTTCTTT. It encodes CASKLWDSMNTEAFF.

This chain uses TRBV5-1 with TRBJ2-7; no clear D. Between the trimmed V and J ends, which lost 4 bases and 0 bases, there was a span of 14 bases. This CDR3 region has 15 residues. The germline V gene has CDR1 SGHRS and CDR2 YFSETQ. The CDR3 DNA reads TGCGCCAGCAGCCAGTCACGGACGAGCTCCTACGAGCAGTACTTC. Its protein is CASSQSRTSSYEQYF.

This clone appeared a few times. The gene calls are TRBV6-1 and TRBJ1-2; TRBD1 might be the D (6 bases). Trimming cost V 2 bases and J 4 bases, with 11 bases left between them. Germline V gene sequence: CDR1 MNHNS, CDR2 SASEGT. The CDR3 sequence is 14 residues long. The chain's CDR3 is CASSESVTGYGYTF. The CDR3 nucleotides are TGTGCCAGCAGTGAATCCGTGACAGGCTATGGCTACACCTTC.

The table lists this clone with a count of one. The V call is TRBV5-1, the J call TRBJ2-3; 7 bases agree with TRBD2. Germline CDR1 is SGHRS and CDR2 is YFSETQ. With V trimmed by 1 base and J by 7 bases, 3 bases remained unmatched. CDR3 length: 13 amino acids. The CDR3 spells CASSLREANTQYF. The DNA for the CDR3 is TGCGCCAGCAGCTTGCGGGAGGCCAATACGCAGTATTTT.

This chain links TRBV10-3 with TRBJ2-2; D gene unclear. The germline CDR1 and CDR2 sequences are ENHRY and SYGVKD. This CDR3 contains 13 residues. V gave up 10 bases and J gave up 4 bases, with 13 bases separating them. The CDR3 DNA is TGTGCCACCCGGACCATAGGCACCGGGGAGCTGTTTTTT. Its protein product is CATRTIGTGELFF.

This chain joins TRBV7-8 and TRBJ1-1; TRBD1 agrees at 8 bases. V lost 5 bases and J lost 1; bases outside the gene matches: 9. The germline V gene has CDR1 SGHVS and CDR2 FQNEAQ. CDR3 length: 16 amino acids. The CDR3 DNA reads TGTGCCAGCAGCCCTCGAACCGGGACAGGGAACACTGAAGCTTTCTTT. Encoded protein: CASSPRTGTGNTEAFF.

V gene TRBV6-1 combines with J gene TRBJ2-7, with 14 bases identical to TRBD2. Germline CDR1 is MNHNS and CDR2 is SASEGT. The CDR3 has 18 amino acids. The J segment lost 2 bases and the V segment lost 3 bases, leaving 9 bases of the junction unmatched. This chain's CDR3 is CASSDGTSGSFFPYEQYF. CDR3 in DNA: TGTGCCAGCAGTGACGGGACTAGCGGGAGTTTTTTCCCCTACGAGCAGTACTTC.

The genes are TRBV6-1 and TRBJ1-5; D gene unclear. The CDR3 length is 15 residues. Germline V gene sequence: CDR1 MNHNS, CDR2 SASEGT. V lost 2 bases and J 1 base, leaving 9 bases between the germline ends. CDR3 loop: CASSERPASNQPQHF. CDR3 DNA: TGTGCCAGCAGTGAAAGGCCAGCCAGCAATCAGCCCCAGCATTTT.

This clone was counted a single time. The V and J genes are TRBV11-3 and TRBJ2-7, with D possibly TRBD1 on 6 matching bases. CDR1 and CDR2 from the germline V gene are SGHNT and YENEEA. V shed 4 bases and J shed 3 bases, with 10 bases lying between them. The CDR3 extends over 13 amino acids. CDR3 amino acids: CASSSTGSYEQYF. The CDR3 coding sequence is TGTGCCAGCAGCTCAACAGGGAGCTACGAGCAGTACTTC.

The chain recombines TRBV5-1 with TRBJ2-5; 9 bases line up with TRBD1. The J segment lost 4 bases and the V segment lost 3 bases, leaving 7 bases of the junction unmatched. CDR1 is SGHRS, CDR2 YFSETQ, per germline. The CDR3 length is 15 residues. CDR3 nucleotide sequence: TGCGCCAGCAGCTACGGACAGGGGCTTGGAGAGACCCAGTACTTC. Translating it yields CASSYGQGLGETQYF. Filled out from reference TRBV5-1 and TRBJ2-5, the complete variable domain reads KAGVTQTPRYLIKTRGQQVTLSCSPISGHRSVSWYQQTPGQGLQFLFEYFSETQRNKGNFPGRFSGRQFSNSRSEMNVSTLELGDSALYLCASSYGQGLGETQYFGPGTRLLVL.

In nucleotides, the CDR3 is TGTGCCCACAGGTCCCACTATGGCTACACCTTC. Translated, it gives CAHRSHYGYTF. The chain combines TRBV30 with TRBJ1-2; tentative D call: TRBD1 (5 bases). V dropped 8 bases and J dropped 3 bases, with 10 bases sitting between them. CDR3 length: 11 amino acids. The germline CDR1 and CDR2 sequences are GTSNPN and SVGIG (reference sequence).

CDR3 sequence reads: CAIRGLDNSPLHF. Written as DNA, the CDR3 is TGTGCCATAAGGGGGCTAGATAATTCACCCCTCCACTTT. V gene TRBV6-1 combines with J gene TRBJ1-6; 7 bases line up with TRBD1. CDR1 is MNHNS, CDR2 SASEGT, per germline. J was trimmed by 5 bases and V by 10 bases; bases with no gene match: 5. The CDR3 loop spans 13 amino acids.

The chain links TRBV18 to TRBJ2-7, with D perhaps matching TRBD1 (5 bases). The CDR3 loop spans 15 amino acids. Germline assignment: CDR1 KGHSH and CDR2 LQKENI. Trimming cost V 2 bases and J 2 bases, with 13 bases left between them. Here the CDR3 DNA reads TGTGCCAGCTCACCAGGGGCTGCTGAGACCTACGAGCAGTACTTC. It encodes CASSPGAAETYEQYF.

This clone was counted once. The chain links TRBV6-6 to TRBJ1-5; no reliable D call. V lost 8 bases and J 4 bases, leaving 12 bases between the germline ends. The CDR3 is 13 residues long. Germline V gene lookup returns CDR1 MNHNY and CDR2 SVGAGI (reference sequence). CDR3 sequence: CASRNGQNQPQHF. DNA for the CDR3: TGTGCCAGCCGAAATGGTCAAAATCAGCCCCAGCATTTT.

This clone was seen only once. J is TRBJ2-5 and V is TRBV28; TRBD1 agrees at 8 bases. Losses at the gene ends were 2 bases for V and 3 bases for J; bases not matched to a gene: 5. Germline CDR1 is MDHEN and CDR2 is SYDVKM. The CDR3 runs to 15 residues. The CDR3 loop reads CASSLQGAGKETQYF. As DNA, the CDR3 is TGTGCCAGCAGTTTACAGGGGGCTGGGAAAGAGACCCAGTACTTC.

This clone was recorded only once. The genes are TRBV30 and TRBJ1-6, with a weak D call TRBD1 (6 bases). Germline values: CDR1 GTSNPN, CDR2 SVGIG (reference sequence). Trimming shortened V by 4 bases and J by 6 bases, and 13 bases separated the two germline ends. The CDR3 sequence is 14 residues long. This chain's CDR3 is CAWIMTGTNSPLHF. The CDR3 nucleotides read TGTGCCTGGATTATGACAGGTACTAATTCACCCCTCCACTTT.

The gene calls are TRBV28 and TRBJ1-2, with D maybe TRBD1 (6 bases). The CDR3 runs to 14 residues. Germline values: CDR1 MDHEN, CDR2 SYDVKM. V was trimmed by 6 bases and J by 3 bases, leaving 14 bases between them. The CDR3 region is CASSPAGADYGYTF. CDR3 DNA sequence: TGTGCCAGCAGCCCCGCAGGGGCGGACTATGGCTACACCTTC.

This clone appeared once. The chain links TRBV28 to TRBJ1-2; perhaps TRBD1 as D (6 bases). Deletions cut 5 bases from V and 4 bases from J, with 20 bases between. CDR1 is MDHEN, CDR2 SYDVKM, per germline. The CDR3 is 16 amino acids. CDR3 protein: CASSPPQGHLGYGYTF. CDR3 nucleotides: TGTGCCAGCAGTCCGCCCCAGGGGCATCTTGGCTATGGCTACACCTTC.

V usage is TRBV6-5 and J usage is TRBJ2-1; no firm D call. The CDR3 has 14 amino acids. Germline V lookup: CDR1 MNHEY, CDR2 SVGAGI. Trimming shortened V by 6 bases and J by 2 bases, and 11 bases separated the two germline ends. The CDR3 loop reads CASRNFNTYNEQFF. DNA of the CDR3: TGTGCCAGCAGAAATTTCAACACCTACAATGAGCAGTTCTTC.

A single count supports this clone. The rearrangement uses TRBV5-1 and TRBJ2-7, with TRBD1 matching 8 bases. The ends lost 4 bases at V and 5 bases at J; junction bases unmatched: 11. CDR3 length: 15 amino acids. The V gene's germline CDR1 is SGHRS and CDR2 YFSETQ. The CDR3 bases are TGCGCCAGCAGCCTTGGACAGGGTCCTCACAACGAGCAGTACTTC. Encoded protein: CASSLGQGPHNEQYF.

This clone was recorded a few times. CDR3 sequence reads: CASTSQGGQPQHF. In DNA form, the CDR3 reads TGTGCCAGCACCTCGCAGGGTGGGCAGCCCCAGCATTTT. This chain links TRBV2 with TRBJ1-5; D possibly corresponds to TRBD1 (5 bases). Trimming took 7 bases from V and 7 from J, leaving 14 bases between them. The CDR3 runs 13 residues. Looked up from germline, CDR1 is SNHLY and CDR2 is FYNNEI.

The rearrangement joins TRBV4-3 to TRBJ2-3; 10 nucleotides line up with TRBD2. The CDR3 has 19 residues. Trimming removed 0 bases from V and 0 bases from J; junction bases left unmatched: 9. Per germline, CDR1 LGHNA and CDR2 YSLEER. The CDR3 is CASSQEIDSGRGSTDTQYF. DNA for the CDR3: TGCGCCAGCAGCCAAGAGATCGACAGCGGGAGGGGAAGCACAGATACGCAGTATTTT.